A single sample gave rise to the 28 T cell receptor beta chains below, sequenced in a study of blood T cell repertoires in COVID-19. Data came from immunoSEQ multiplex PCR; TCRdb stores just in-frame clones and leaves some out. Here the sample spans roughly 200,000 clones, 82% being singletons. The sample was peripheral blood. Source of these receptors: a woman in her sixties with COVID-19, enrolled during active disease.

V and J are TRBV7-9 and TRBJ2-3; 12 bases match TRBD2. CDR1 and CDR2 (germline): SEHNR, FQNEAQ (reference sequence). V shed 5 bases, J shed 0 bases, and the junction held 9 bases outside the gene matches. The CDR3 sequence is 18 residues long. The CDR3 spells CASSTRLAGAQSTDTQYF. CDR3 coding DNA: TGTGCCAGCAGCACGAGACTAGCGGGGGCCCAAAGCACAGATACGCAGTATTTT.

Only a few counts were recorded for this clone. The V and J genes are TRBV28 and TRBJ2-1, with D possibly matching TRBD2 (6 bases). The germline gives CDR1 MDHEN, CDR2 SYDVKM. The CDR3 is 12 residues long. The germline V and J ends were trimmed by 6 bases and 12 bases, with 15 bases remaining between them. The CDR3 region has the DNA TGTGCCAGCAGGGAACCGGGACTCTGGCAGTTCTTC. Protein sequence: CASREPGLWQFF.

This chain uses TRBV10-1 with TRBJ1-1; D not resolved. V was pared by 3 bases and J by 3 bases, with 11 bases between. CDR1 WNHNN and CDR2 SYGVQD come from the germline V gene (reference sequence). The CDR3 is 14 residues long. CDR3 bases: TGCGCCAGCAGTGAATCAGGAAAGTACACTGAAGCTTTCTTT. Amino acids: CASSESGKYTEAFF.

The chain couples TRBV6-1 to TRBJ2-7, with TRBD1 identical over 7 bases. CDR3 size: 17 residues. V gave up 0 bases and J gave up 2 bases; unmatched junction bases: 10. The V gene's germline CDR1 is MNHNS and CDR2 SASEGT. The CDR3 bases are TGTGCCAGCAGTGAAGCGCGGGTCGACAGGGCCACCTACGAGCAGTACGTC. Its translation: CASSEARVDRATYEQYV.

The J gene is TRBJ2-2, the V gene TRBV18; a weak D match, TRBD1 (6 bases). CDR3 length: 15 amino acids. Germline V gene sequence: CDR1 KGHSH, CDR2 LQKENI. Trimming pared 3 bases from V and 4 bases from J, leaving 12 bases between. CDR3 in DNA: TGTGCCAGCTCACCTACAGGGTCGGTCACCGGGGAGCTGTTTTTT. Protein sequence: CASSPTGSVTGELFF.

This clone was seen only a few times. This same CDR3 is encoded by further DNA sequences in the sample. The chain employs TRBV3-1 (or the pseudogene TRBV3-2) and TRBJ2-7; 9 positions agree with TRBD1. CDR1 and CDR2 from the germline V gene are LGHDT and YNNKEL (reference sequence). V was pared by 3 bases and J by 4 bases, with 7 bases of the junction left unmatched. The CDR3 covers 15 residues. In DNA, the CDR3 is TGTGCCAGCAGCCACTCAACAGGGGGCCAGTACGAGCAGTACTTC. This codes for CASSHSTGGQYEQYF.

Written as DNA, the CDR3 is TGTGCCAGCAGTGGGACCGGGACAGGGCTTCCCACTGAAGCTTTCTTT. This sequence encodes CASSGTGTGLPTEAFF. V gene TRBV25-1 combines with J gene TRBJ1-1; 9 nucleotides agree with TRBD1. Trimming at V came to 4 bases and at J to 4 bases, leaving 10 bases not matched to a gene. Germline V gene sequence: CDR1 MGHDK, CDR2 SYGVNS. The CDR3 length is 16 residues.

This clone was seen once. The gene calls are TRBV19 and TRBJ1-5, with a tentative D call TRBD1 (5 bases). CDR1 is LNHDA and CDR2 is SQIVND in the germline V gene (reference sequence). This CDR3 spans 17 amino acids. V was shortened by 0 bases and J by 6 bases, with 18 bases between the two germline ends. CDR3 nucleotides: TGTGCCAGTAGTATAGATTGGGTCAGGGTGGGCGGTCAGCCCCAGCATTTT. Protein product: CASSIDWVRVGGQPQHF.

The genes are TRBV24-1 and TRBJ2-1, with 8 bases lining up with TRBD2. Losses at the gene ends were 8 bases for V and 5 bases for J; bases not matched to a gene: 7. The CDR3 loop spans 14 amino acids. Per the germline V gene, CDR1 is KGHDR and CDR2 is SFDVKD. CDR3 bases: TGTGCCACCAAAGGCCCCGGGGGGGACAATGAGCAGTTCTTC. Its protein product is CATKGPGGDNEQFF.

Written as DNA, the CDR3 is TGCGCCAGCAGCTCCGTACAGGGCACAAAACAAGAGACCCAGTACTTC. This translates into CASSSVQGTKQETQYF. The chain has TRBV5-1 and TRBJ2-5; weak D call: TRBD1 (6 bases). V was clipped by 3 bases and J by 2 bases, with 17 bases between them. Germline V gene data show CDR1 as SGHRS and CDR2 as YFSETQ. The CDR3 has 16 residues.

This chain connects TRBV7-9 to TRBJ2-7, with D tentatively TRBD1 (6 bases). Per germline, CDR1 SEHNR and CDR2 FQNEAQ (reference sequence). This CDR3 is 14 amino acids long. V was cut by 0 bases and J by 3 bases, with 9 bases left in between. CDR3 in amino acids: CASSLAGDIYEQYF. The CDR3 region has the DNA TGTGCCAGCAGCTTAGCGGGGGACATCTACGAGCAGTACTTC.

The genes are TRBV7-9 and TRBJ1-3, with a weak D call TRBD1 (5 bases). The CDR3 length is 17 residues. Deletions cut 0 bases from V and 3 bases from J, with 15 bases between. Germline lookup yields CDR1 SEHNR and CDR2 FQNEAQ (reference sequence). CDR3 DNA: TGTGCCAGCAGCTTAGCGGGAACAGGAGCTTATGGAAACACCATATATTTT. This gives the protein CASSLAGTGAYGNTIYF.

The rearrangement uses TRBV27 and TRBJ2-3; TRBD2 matches 7 bases. The length of the CDR3 is 15 residues. The germline gives CDR1 MNHEY, CDR2 SMNVEV (reference sequence). The trim removed 2 bases at V and 1 base at J, leaving 3 bases unmatched. As DNA, the CDR3 is TGTGCCAGCAGTTTAGTTGGACTAGGCACAGATACGCAGTATTTT. Translation: CASSLVGLGTDTQYF.

The V call is TRBV6-1, the J call TRBJ1-5; weak D call: TRBD1 (5 bases). This CDR3 contains 15 residues. Looked up from germline, CDR1 is MNHNS and CDR2 is SASEGT. Trimming removed 3 bases at V and 4 bases at J, with 13 bases between. The CDR3 bases are TGTGCCAGCAGTGAGCCCTCAGGGTTTAATCAGCCCCAGCATTTT. It translates to CASSEPSGFNQPQHF.

This chain uses TRBV19 with TRBJ1-5, with a possible D match to TRBD1 (6 bases). Germline V gives CDR1 LNHDA, CDR2 SQIVND (reference sequence). Trimming cost V 8 bases and J 0 bases, with 14 bases left between them. The CDR3 consists of 15 residues. CDR3: CASGPGQLSNQPQHF. CDR3 nucleotide sequence: TGTGCCAGTGGCCCCGGACAGCTTAGCAATCAGCCCCAGCATTTT.

The chain couples TRBV5-1 to TRBJ1-1; the D is unclear. CDR1 is SGHRS and CDR2 is YFSETQ in the germline V gene. This CDR3 region has 14 residues. V lost 0 bases and J 0 bases, leaving 6 bases between the germline ends. The CDR3 spells CASSLGSMNTEAFF. The CDR3 DNA reads TGCGCCAGCAGCTTGGGGAGCATGAACACTGAAGCTTTCTTT.

The chain uses TRBV6-5 and TRBJ2-4; a weak D match, TRBD2 (5 bases). Germline V gene data show CDR1 as MNHEY and CDR2 as SVGAGI. The CDR3 contains 16 residues. The ends were cut back, 0 bases at V and 6 bases at J, with 15 bases in the middle. In DNA form, the CDR3 reads TGTGCCAGCAGTTACTCGAGCAGAGGGTTCCGAAACATTCAGTACTTC. It is translated as CASSYSSRGFRNIQYF.

The chain combines TRBV6-4 with TRBJ2-1, with 10 bases lining up with TRBD2. Trimming took 3 bases from V and 0 from J; bases not matched to a gene: 5. Germline CDR1 is MRHNA and CDR2 is SNTAGT. This CDR3 has 17 amino acids. The CDR3 is CASSEGLAESSYNEQFF. The CDR3, as DNA: TGTGCCAGCAGTGAAGGACTAGCGGAGAGCTCCTACAATGAGCAGTTCTTC.

This clone has a handful of counts. The rearrangement uses TRBV7-3 and TRBJ2-6; D is perhaps TRBD1 (5 bases). The germline CDR1 and CDR2 sequences are SGHTA and FQGTGA. Trimming took 5 bases from V and 2 from J, leaving 7 bases between them. The CDR3 extends over 14 amino acids. The CDR3 nucleotides are TGTGCCAGCAGCGGGGCTGCTGGGGCCAACGTCCTGACTTTC. It specifies CASSGAAGANVLTF.

This rearrangement joins TRBV27 to TRBJ2-1, with TRBD2 matching 13 bases. V lost 1 base and J lost 14; bases outside the gene matches: 5. CDR1 MNHEY and CDR2 SMNVEV come from the germline V gene (reference sequence). The CDR3 loop spans 14 amino acids. CDR3 in DNA: TGTGCCAGCAGTTTATGGACTAGCGGGAGCCTCGAGTTCTTC. As protein: CASSLWTSGSLEFF.

There are a few counts of this clone. The chain has TRBV11-3 and TRBJ2-1; 15 bases fit TRBD2. The CDR3 is 16 residues long. CDR1 and CDR2 (germline): SGHNT, YENEEA. The J segment lost 7 bases and the V segment lost 5 bases, leaving 6 bases of the junction unmatched. CDR3 residues: CASSQGLAGGRNEQFF. CDR3 bases: TGTGCCAGCAGCCAGGGACTAGCGGGAGGAAGGAATGAGCAGTTCTTC.

This rearrangement joins TRBV7-2 to TRBJ2-3; the D gene is possibly TRBD2 (6 bases). CDR1 and CDR2 from the germline V gene are SGHTA and FQGNSA. The germline V and J ends were trimmed by 6 bases and 0 bases, with 19 bases remaining between them. The CDR3 is made up of 17 amino acids. CDR3: CASRPQGGKSSTDTQYF. CDR3 nucleotides: TGTGCCAGCAGGCCCCAGGGCGGGAAATCTAGCACAGATACGCAGTATTTT.

This chain uses TRBV10-1 with TRBJ1-5; 7 nucleotides line up with TRBD1. This CDR3 comprises 22 residues. The V segment lost 3 bases and the J segment 3 bases; nucleotides outside the gene matches: 26. CDR1 is WNHNN, CDR2 SYGVQD, per germline (reference sequence). CDR3: CASSDQSPTDRRERDFNQPQHF. In nucleotides, the CDR3 is TGCGCCAGCAGTGACCAAAGCCCGACGGACAGGCGGGAAAGGGACTTCAATCAGCCCCAGCATTTT.

This clone was observed many times. Other DNA sequences in the same sample also yield this CDR3. This sequence joins TRBV7-2 and TRBJ1-2; 10 nucleotides align to TRBD1. Germline lookup yields CDR1 SGHTA and CDR2 FQGNSA. V shed 3 bases, J shed 2 bases, and the junction held 0 bases outside the gene matches. CDR3 size: 14 residues. CDR3 nucleotides: TGTGCCAGCAGCTTGGGACAGGGGAACTATGGCTACACCTTC. Its protein is CASSLGQGNYGYTF.

This chain joins TRBV6-5 and TRBJ1-2; unclear D gene. Germline-derived CDR1 and CDR2 are MNHEY and SVGAGI. The CDR3 spans 12 residues. Trimming removed 7 bases from V and 4 bases from J, with 10 bases in between. The CDR3 DNA follows: TGTGCCAGCACTAGAGAGGCCTATGGCTACACCTTC. Translated, it gives CASTREAYGYTF.

Comments on this clone: The identical CDR3 is also encoded by other nucleotide sequences in the sample. This chain uses TRBV27 with TRBJ2-2; TRBD2 matches at 11 bases. The CDR3 consists of 16 residues. CDR1 MNHEY and CDR2 SMNVEV come from the germline V gene (reference sequence). Trimming at V came to 1 base and at J to 5 bases, leaving 3 bases not matched to a gene. CDR3 protein: CASSLLLAGGTGELFF. DNA of the CDR3: TGTGCCAGCAGTTTATTGCTAGCGGGAGGAACCGGGGAGCTGTTTTTT.

The V call is TRBV15, the J call TRBJ2-7; D is undetermined. This CDR3 has 13 residues. The V gene lost 0 bases and the J gene lost 3 bases, with 6 bases spanning the gap. In germline, CDR1 is LNHNV, CDR2 YYDKDF (reference sequence). The CDR3 nucleotides are TGTGCCACCAGCAGAGATATCGGCTACGAGCAGTACTTC. Encoded protein: CATSRDIGYEQYF.

V gene TRBV5-5 combines with J gene TRBJ1-1; D is unclear. The CDR3 extends over 14 amino acids. Germline-derived CDR1 and CDR2 are SGHKS and YYEKEE (reference sequence). V dropped 2 bases and J dropped 1 base, with 9 bases sitting between them. This CDR3 reads CASSFRTGNTEAFF. The CDR3 DNA sequence: TGTGCCAGCAGCTTTCGAACGGGGAACACTGAAGCTTTCTTT.